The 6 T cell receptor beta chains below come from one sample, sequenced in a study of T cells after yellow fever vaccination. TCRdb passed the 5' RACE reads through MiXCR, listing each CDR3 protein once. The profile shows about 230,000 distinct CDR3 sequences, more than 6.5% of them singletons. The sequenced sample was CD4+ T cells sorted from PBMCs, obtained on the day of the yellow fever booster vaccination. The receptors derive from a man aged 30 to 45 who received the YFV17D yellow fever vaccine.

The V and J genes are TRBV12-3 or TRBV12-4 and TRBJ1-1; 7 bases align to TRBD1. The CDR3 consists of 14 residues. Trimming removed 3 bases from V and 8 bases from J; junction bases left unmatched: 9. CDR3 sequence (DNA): TGTGCCAGCAGTTTTAACAGGGGTAAGGAGGAAGCTTTCTTT. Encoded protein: CASSFNRGKEEAFF.

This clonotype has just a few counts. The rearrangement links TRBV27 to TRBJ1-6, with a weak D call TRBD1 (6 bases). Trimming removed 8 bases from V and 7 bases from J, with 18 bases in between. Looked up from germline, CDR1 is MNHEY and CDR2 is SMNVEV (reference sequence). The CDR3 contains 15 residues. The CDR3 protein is CASRYGQKNNSPLHF. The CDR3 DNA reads TGTGCCAGCCGGTACGGACAGAAGAACAATTCACCCCTCCACTTT.

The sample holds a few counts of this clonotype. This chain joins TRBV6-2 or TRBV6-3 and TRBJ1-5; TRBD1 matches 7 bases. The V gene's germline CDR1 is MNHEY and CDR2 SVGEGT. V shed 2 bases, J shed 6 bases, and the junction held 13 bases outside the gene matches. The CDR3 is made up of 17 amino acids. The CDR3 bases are TGTGCCAGCAGTTACACTCGGACAGGCGAAGGCGTTCAGCCCCAGCATTTT. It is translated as CASSYTRTGEGVQPQHF.

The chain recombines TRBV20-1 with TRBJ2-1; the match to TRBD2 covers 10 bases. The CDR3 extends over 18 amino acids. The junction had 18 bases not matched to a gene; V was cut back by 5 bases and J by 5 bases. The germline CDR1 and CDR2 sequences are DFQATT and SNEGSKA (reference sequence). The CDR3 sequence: CSAGMIAGGFVRNNEQFF. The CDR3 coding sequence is TGCAGTGCTGGGATGATAGCGGGAGGCTTTGTCCGCAACAATGAGCAGTTCTTC.

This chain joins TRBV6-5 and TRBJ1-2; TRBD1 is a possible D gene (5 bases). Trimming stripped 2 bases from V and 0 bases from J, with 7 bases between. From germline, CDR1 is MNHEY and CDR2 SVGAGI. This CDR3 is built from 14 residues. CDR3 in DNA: TGTGCCAGCAGTTACCAGGGAACTAACTATGGCTACACCTTC. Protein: CASSYQGTNYGYTF.

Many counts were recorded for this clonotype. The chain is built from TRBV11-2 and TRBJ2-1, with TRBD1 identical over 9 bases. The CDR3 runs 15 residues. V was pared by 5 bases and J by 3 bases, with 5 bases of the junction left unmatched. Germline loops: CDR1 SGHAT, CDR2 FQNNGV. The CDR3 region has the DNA TGTGCCAGCAGCCGGGGACAGGGAATCTACAATGAGCAGTTCTTC. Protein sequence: CASSRGQGIYNEQFF.